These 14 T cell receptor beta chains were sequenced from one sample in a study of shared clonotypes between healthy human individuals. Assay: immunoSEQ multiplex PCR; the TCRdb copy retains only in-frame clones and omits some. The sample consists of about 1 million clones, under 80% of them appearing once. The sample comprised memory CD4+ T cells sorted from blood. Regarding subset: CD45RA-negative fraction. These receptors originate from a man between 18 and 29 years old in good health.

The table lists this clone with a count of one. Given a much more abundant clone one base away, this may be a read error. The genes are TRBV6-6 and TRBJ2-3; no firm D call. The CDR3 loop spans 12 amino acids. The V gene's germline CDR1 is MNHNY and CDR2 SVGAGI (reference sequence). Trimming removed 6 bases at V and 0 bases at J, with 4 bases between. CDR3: CASRTSTDTQYF. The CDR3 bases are TGTGCCAGCAGGACTAGCACAGATACGCAGTATTTT.

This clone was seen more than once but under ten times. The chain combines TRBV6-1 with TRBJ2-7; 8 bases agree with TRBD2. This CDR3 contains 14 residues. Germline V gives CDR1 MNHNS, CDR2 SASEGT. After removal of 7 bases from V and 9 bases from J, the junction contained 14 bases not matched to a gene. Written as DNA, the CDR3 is TGTGCCAGCACCAGAGAGGGACTAGGTATGGGGCAGTACTTC. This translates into CASTREGLGMGQYF.

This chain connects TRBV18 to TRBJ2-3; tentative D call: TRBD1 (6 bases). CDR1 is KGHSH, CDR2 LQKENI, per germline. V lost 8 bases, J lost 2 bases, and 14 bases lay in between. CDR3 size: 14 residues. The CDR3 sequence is CASTGTRNTDTQYF. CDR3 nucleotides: TGTGCCAGCACCGGGACACGGAACACAGATACGCAGTATTTT.

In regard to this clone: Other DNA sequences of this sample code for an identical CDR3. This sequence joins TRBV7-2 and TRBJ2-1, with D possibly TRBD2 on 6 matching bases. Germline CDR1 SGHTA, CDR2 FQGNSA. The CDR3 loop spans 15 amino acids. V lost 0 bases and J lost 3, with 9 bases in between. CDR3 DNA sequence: TGTGCCAGCAGCTTAGCGGGAGGTCACTACAATGAGCAGTTCTTC. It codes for CASSLAGGHYNEQFF. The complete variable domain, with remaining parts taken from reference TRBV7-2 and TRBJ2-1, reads GAGVSQSPSNKVTEKGKDVELRCDPISGHTALYWYRQSLGQGLEFLIYFQGNSAPDKSGLPSDRFSAERTGGSVSTLTIQRTQQEDSAVYLCASSLAGGHYNEQFFGPGTRLTVL.

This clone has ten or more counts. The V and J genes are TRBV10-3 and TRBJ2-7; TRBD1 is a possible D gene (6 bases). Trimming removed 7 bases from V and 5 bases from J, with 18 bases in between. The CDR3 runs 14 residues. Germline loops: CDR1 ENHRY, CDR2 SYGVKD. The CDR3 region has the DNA TGTGCCATCACCTCGGGGACAAAAACCAACGAGCAGTACTTC. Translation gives CAITSGTKTNEQYF.

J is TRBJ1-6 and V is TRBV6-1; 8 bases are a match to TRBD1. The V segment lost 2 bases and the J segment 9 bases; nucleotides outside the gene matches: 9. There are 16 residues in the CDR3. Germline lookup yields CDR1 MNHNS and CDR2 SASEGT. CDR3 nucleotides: TGTGCCAGCAGTGAACAGACAGGGGCCTGGGTTTCACCCCTCCACTTT. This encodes CASSEQTGAWVSPLHF.

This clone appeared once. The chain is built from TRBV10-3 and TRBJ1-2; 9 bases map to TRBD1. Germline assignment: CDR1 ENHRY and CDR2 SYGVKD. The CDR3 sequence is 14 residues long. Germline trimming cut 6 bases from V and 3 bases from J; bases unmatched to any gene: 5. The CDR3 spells CAIRRTGGDYGYTF. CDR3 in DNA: TGTGCCATCAGACGCACAGGGGGCGACTATGGCTACACCTTC.

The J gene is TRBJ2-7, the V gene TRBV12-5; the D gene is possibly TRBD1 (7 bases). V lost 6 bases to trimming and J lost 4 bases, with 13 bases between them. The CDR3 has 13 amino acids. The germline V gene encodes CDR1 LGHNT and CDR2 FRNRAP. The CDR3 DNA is TGTGCTAGTGGAAAACAGGGGACTTACGAGCAGTACTTC. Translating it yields CASGKQGTYEQYF.

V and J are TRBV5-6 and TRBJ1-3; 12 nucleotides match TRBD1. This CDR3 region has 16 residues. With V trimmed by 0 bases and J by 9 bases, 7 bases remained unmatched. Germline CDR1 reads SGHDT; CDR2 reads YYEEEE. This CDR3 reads CASSLAGTGGVGTIYF. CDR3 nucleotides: TGTGCCAGCAGCTTGGCGGGGACAGGGGGCGTTGGCACCATATATTTT.

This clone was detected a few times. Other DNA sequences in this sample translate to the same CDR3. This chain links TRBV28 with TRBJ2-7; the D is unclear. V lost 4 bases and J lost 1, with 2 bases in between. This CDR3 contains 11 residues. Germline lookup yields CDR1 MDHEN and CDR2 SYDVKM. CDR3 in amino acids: CASSSSYEQYF. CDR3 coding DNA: TGTGCCAGCAGTTCTTCCTACGAGCAGTACTTC.

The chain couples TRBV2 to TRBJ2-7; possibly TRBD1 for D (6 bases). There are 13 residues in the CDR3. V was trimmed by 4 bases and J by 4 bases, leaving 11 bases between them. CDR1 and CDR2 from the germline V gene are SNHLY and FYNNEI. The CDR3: CASSGNRDYEQYF. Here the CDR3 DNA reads TGTGCCAGCAGTGGGAACAGGGATTACGAGCAGTACTTC.

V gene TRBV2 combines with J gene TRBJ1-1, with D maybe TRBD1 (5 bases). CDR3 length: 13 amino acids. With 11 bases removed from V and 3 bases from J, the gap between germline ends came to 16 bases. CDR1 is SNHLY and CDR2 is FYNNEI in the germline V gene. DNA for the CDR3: TGTGCCTCCAGAGCGGGGCGCGACACTGAAGCTTTCTTT. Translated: CASRAGRDTEAFF. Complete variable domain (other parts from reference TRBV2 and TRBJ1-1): EPEVTQTPSHQVTQMGQEVILRCVPISNHLYFYWYRQILGQKVEFLVSFYNNEISEKSEIFDDQFSVERPDGSNFTLKIRSTKLEDSAMYFCASRAGRDTEAFFGQGTRLTVV.

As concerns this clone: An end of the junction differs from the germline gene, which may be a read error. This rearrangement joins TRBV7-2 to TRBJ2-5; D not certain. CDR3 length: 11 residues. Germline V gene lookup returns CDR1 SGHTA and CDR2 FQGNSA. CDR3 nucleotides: TGTGCCAGCAGCTCCTCTGGGCCCCCTAACTTC. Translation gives CASSSSGPPNF.

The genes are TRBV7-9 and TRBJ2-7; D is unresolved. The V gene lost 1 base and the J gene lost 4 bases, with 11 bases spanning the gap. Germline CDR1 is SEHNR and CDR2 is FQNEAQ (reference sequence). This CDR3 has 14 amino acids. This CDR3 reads CASSLDGYSYEQYF. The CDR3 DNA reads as TGTGCCAGCAGCTTAGACGGGTACTCGTACGAGCAGTACTTC.